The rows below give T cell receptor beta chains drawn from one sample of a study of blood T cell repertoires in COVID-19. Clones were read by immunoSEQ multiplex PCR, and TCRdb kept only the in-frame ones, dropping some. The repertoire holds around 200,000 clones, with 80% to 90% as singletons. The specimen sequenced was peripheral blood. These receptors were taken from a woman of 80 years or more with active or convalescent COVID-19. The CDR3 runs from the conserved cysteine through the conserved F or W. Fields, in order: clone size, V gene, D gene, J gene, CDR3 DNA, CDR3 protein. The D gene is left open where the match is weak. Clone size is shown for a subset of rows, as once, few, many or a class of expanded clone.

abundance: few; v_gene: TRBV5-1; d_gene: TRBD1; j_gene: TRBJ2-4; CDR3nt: TGCGCCAGCAGCTTGGCAATAGGGGGCAGGGAAAACATTCAGTACTTC; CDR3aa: CASSLAIGGRENIQYF
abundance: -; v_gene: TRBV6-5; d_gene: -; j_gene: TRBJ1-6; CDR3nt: TGTGCCAGCAGTTACTACTACAGGGATAATTCACCCCTCCACTTT; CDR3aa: CASSYYYRDNSPLHF
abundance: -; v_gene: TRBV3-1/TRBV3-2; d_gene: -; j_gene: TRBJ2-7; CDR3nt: TGTGCCAGCAGCCAAGGCAGGGCCTCCTACGAGCAGTACTTC; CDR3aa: CASSQGRASYEQYF
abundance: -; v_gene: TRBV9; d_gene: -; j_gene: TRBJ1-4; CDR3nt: TGTGCCAGCAGCAAAGGACACCCAAGGGAAGAAAAACTGTTTTTT; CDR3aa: CASSKGHPREEKLFF
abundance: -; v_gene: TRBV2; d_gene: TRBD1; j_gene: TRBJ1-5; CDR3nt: TGTGCCAGCAGTGGGGACAGCCTCAATCAGCCCCAGCATTTT; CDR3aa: CASSGDSLNQPQHF
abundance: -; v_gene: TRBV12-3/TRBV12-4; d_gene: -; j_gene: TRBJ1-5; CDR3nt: TGTGCCAGCAGTTTCTACAATCAGCCCCAGCATTTT; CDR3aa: CASSFYNQPQHF
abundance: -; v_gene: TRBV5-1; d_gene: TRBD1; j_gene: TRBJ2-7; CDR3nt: TGCGCCAGCAGCTTGGGAAGGACAGGGCTCTCCTACGAGCAGTACTTC; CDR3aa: CASSLGRTGLSYEQYF
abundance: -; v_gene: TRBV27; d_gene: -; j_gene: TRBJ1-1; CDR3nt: TGTGCCAGCAGTTTATGGGGCAGGAACACTGAAGCTTTCTTT; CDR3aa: CASSLWGRNTEAFF
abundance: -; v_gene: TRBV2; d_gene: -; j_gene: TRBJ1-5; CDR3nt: TGTGCCAGCAAGAGACAGGGCAATCAGCCCCAGCATTTT; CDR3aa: CASKRQGNQPQHF
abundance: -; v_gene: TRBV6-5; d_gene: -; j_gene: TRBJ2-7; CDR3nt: TGTGCCAGCAGTTACTACCAGGAAAGCGAGCAGTACTTC; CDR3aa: CASSYYQESEQYF
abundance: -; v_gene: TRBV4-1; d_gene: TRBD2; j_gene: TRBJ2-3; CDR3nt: TGCGCCAGCAGCCTAACCTCCGGGACTAGCGGGAGTGTAGGGTATTTT; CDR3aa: CASSLTSGTSGSVGYF
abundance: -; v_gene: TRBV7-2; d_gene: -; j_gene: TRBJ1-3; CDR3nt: TGTGCCAGCAGCTTAGGCGGGCGGGCGGCTCCCACCATATATTTT; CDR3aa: CASSLGGRAAPTIYF
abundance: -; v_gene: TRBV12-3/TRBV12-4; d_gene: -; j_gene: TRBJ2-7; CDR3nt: TGTGCCAGCAGTTCGACGAGGGAGCAGTACTTC; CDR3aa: CASSSTREQYF
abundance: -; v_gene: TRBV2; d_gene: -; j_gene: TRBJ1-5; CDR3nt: TGTGCCAGCAGCGAGCAGGGGAGCAATCAGCCCCAGCATTTT; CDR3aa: CASSEQGSNQPQHF
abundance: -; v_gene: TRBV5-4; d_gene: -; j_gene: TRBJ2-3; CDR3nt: TGTGCCAGCAGACCGCCCGGGGGGCGAGGCACAGATACGCAGTATTTT; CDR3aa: CASRPPGGRGTDTQYF
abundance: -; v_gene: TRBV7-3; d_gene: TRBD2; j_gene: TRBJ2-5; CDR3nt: TGTGCCAGCAGCTCCAAACTCGCCCAAAGGGGCGGGAGGGCCCGAGAGACCCAGTACTTC; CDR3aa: CASSSKLAQRGGRARETQYF